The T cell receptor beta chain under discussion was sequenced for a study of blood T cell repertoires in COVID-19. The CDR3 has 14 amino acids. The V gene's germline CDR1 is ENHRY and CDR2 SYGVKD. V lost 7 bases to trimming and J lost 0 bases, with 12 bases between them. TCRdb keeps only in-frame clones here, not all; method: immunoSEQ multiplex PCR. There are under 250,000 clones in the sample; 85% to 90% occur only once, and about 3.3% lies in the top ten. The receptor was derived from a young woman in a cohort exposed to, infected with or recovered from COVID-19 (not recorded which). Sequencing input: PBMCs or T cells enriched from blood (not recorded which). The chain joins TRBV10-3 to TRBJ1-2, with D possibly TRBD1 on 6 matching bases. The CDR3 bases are TGTGCCATCACCAGGGACACCGCTAACTATGGCTACACCTTC. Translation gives CAITRDTANYGYTF.